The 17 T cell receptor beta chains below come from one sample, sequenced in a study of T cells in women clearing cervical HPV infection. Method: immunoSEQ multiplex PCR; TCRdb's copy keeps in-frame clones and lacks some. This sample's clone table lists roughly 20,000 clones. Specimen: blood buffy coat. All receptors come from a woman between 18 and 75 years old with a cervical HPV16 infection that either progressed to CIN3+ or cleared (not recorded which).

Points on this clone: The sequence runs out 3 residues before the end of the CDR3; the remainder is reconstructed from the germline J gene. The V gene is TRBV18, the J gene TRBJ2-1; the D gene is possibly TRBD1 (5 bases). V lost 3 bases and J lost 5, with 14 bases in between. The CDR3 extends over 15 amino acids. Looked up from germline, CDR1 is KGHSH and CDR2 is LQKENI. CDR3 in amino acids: CASSPVQGIDNEQFF. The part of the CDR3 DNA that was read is TGTGCCAGCTCACCGGTGCAGGGTATTGACAATGAG.

The CDR3 reads CASSVDTRGYGYTF. The covered CDR3 bases are TGTGCCAGCAGTGTGGACACGCGAGGCTATGGC. This chain uses TRBV2 with TRBJ1-2; D is possibly TRBD1 (5 bases). Read data end 3 residues before the CDR3 end; the end is taken from the germline J gene. CDR3 size: 14 residues. CDR1 is SNHLY and CDR2 is FYNNEI in the germline V gene. The V end lost 4 bases, the J end lost 4 bases, and 13 bases lay between the germline ends.

Incomplete CDR3 DNA: TGTGCCAGCAGCAAAAGCGGGGGTCAGAGCTACTACGAG. This sequence encodes CASSKSGGQSYYE. The full CDR3 protein reads CASSKSGGQSYYEQYF. This chain joins TRBV5-4 and TRBJ2-7; 8 bases line up with TRBD2. The sequence runs out 3 residues before the end of the CDR3; the remainder is reconstructed from the germline J gene. CDR3 length equals 16 residues. Trimming took 4 bases from V and 3 from J; bases not matched to a gene: 12. CDR1 is SGHNT and CDR2 is YYREEE in the germline V gene (reference sequence).

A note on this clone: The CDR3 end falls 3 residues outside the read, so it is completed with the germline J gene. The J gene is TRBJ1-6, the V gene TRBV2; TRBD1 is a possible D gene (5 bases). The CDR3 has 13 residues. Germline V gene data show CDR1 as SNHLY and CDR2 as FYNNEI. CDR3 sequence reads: CASSEAGQGSLHF. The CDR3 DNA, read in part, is TGTGCCAGCAGTGAAGCGGGGCAGGGATCC.

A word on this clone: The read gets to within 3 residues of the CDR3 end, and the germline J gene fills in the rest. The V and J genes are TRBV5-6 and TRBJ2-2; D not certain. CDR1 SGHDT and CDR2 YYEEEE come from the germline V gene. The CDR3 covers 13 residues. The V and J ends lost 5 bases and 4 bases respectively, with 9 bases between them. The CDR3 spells CASSLSPTGELFF. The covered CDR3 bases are TGTGCCAGCAGTTTATCCCCCACCGGGGAG.

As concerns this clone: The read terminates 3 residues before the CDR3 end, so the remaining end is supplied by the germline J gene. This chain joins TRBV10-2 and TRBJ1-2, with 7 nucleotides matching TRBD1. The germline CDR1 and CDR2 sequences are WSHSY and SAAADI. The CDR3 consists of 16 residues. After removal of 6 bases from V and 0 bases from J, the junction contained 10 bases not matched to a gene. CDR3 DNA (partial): TGCGCCAGCAGAGAACGACAGGGCACAGCTAACTATGGC. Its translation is CASRERQGTANYG. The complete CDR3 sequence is CASRERQGTANYGYTF.

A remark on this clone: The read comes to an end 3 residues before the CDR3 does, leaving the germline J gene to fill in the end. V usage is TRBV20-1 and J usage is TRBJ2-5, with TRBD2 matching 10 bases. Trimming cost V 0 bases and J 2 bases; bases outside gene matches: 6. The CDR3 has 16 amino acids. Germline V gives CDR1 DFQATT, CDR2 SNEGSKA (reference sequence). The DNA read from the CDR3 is TGCAGTGCTAGAGATTCTAGCGGGGGCCCACAAGAGACC. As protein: CSARDSSGGPQET. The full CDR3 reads CSARDSSGGPQETQYF.

The CDR3: CASSLDGGHSYEQYF. The DNA read from the CDR3 is TGTGCCAGCAGCTTGGACGGAGGGCATTCCTACGAG. The rearrangement uses TRBV5-4 and TRBJ2-7; the D gene is possibly TRBD2 (6 bases). The read is 3 residues too short to cover the CDR3 end, so that end is filled in from the germline J gene. The length of the CDR3 is 15 residues. Trimming removed 0 bases at V and 1 base at J, with 11 bases between. CDR1 is SGHNT and CDR2 is YYREEE in the germline V gene (reference sequence).

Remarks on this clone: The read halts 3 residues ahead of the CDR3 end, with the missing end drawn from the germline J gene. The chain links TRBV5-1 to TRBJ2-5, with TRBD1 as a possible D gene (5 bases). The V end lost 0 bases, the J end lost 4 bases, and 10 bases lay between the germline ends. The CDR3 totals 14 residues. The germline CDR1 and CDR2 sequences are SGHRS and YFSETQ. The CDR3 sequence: CASSLVGDRETQYF. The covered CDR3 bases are TGCGCCAGCAGCTTGGTAGGGGATCGAGAGACC.

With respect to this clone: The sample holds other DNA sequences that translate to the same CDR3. The sequenced CDR3 bases are TGCAGTGCTAGAAAGGAGGCAGGATATGGC. The encoded protein is CSARKEAGYG. The whole CDR3 region reads CSARKEAGYGYTF. This chain links TRBV20-1 with TRBJ1-2; no definite D call. The read ends 3 residues before the CDR3 terminus; that terminus is restored from the germline J gene. This CDR3 is 13 amino acids long. The ends were cut back, 2 bases at V and 5 bases at J, with 12 bases in the middle. CDR1 DFQATT and CDR2 SNEGSKA come from the germline V gene (reference sequence).

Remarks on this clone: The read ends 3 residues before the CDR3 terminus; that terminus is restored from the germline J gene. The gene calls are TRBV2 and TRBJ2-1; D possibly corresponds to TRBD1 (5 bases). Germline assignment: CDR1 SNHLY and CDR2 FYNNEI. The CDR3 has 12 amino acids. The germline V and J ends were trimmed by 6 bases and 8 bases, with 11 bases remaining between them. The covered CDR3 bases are TGTGCCAGCAGCCCACAGGTCTATGAG. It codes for CASSPQVYE. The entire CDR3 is CASSPQVYEQFF.

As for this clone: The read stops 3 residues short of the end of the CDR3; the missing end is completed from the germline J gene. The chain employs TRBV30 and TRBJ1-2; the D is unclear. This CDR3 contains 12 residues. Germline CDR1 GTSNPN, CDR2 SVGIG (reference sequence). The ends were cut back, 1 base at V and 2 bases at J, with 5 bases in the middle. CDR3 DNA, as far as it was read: TGTGCCTGGAGTGGCCAGAACTATGGC. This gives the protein CAWSGQNYG. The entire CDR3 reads CAWSGQNYGYTF.

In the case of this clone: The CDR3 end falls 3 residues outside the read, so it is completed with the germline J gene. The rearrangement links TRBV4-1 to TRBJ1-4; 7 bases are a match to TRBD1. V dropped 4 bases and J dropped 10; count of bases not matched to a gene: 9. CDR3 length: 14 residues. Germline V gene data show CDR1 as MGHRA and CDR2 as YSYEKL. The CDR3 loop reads CASSRQGVEGKLFF. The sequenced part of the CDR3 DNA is TGCGCCAGCAGCCGACAGGGAGTAGAGGGAAAA.

CDR3 bases read: TGTGCCAGCACAGGGACAGACCGCTACAATGAG. Protein: CASTGTDRYNE. The complete CDR3 sequence is CASTGTDRYNEQFF. The genes are TRBV2 and TRBJ2-1, with 7 bases that match TRBD1. The read comes to an end 3 residues before the CDR3 does, leaving the germline J gene to fill in the end. The length of the CDR3 is 14 residues. Trimming removed 7 bases from V and 3 bases from J; junction bases left unmatched: 6. Germline V CDR1 and CDR2: SNHLY, FYNNEI.

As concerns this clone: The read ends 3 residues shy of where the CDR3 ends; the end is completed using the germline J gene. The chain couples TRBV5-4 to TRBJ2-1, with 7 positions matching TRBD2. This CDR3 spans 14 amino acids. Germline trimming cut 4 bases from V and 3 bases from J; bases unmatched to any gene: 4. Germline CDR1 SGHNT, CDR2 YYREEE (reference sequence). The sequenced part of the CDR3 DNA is TGTGCCAGCAGCCGGACGGGGGGCTACAATGAG. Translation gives CASSRTGGYNE. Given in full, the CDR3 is CASSRTGGYNEQFF.

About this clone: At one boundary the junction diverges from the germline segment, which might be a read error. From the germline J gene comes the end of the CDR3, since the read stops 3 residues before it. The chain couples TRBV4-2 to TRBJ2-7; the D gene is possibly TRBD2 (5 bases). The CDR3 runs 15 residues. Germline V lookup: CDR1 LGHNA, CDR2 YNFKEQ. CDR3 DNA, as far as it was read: TGCGCCAGCAGCCAAGATGTAGGCGGGCCCTACGAG. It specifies CASSQDVGGPYE. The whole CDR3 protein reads CASSQDVGGPYEQYF.

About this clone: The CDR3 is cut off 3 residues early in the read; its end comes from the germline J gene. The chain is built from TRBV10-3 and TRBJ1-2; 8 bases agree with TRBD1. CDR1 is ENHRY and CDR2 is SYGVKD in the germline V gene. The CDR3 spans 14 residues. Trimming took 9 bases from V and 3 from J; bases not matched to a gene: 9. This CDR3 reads CAISIPDRDYGYTF. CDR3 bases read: TGTGCCATTTCTATCCCGGACAGGGACTATGGC.